This is a list of T cell receptor beta chains from one sample in a study of T cells in Graves' hyperthyroidism and ophthalmopathy. Via MiXCR, TCRdb re-called the multiplex PCR reads, giving one row per CDR3 protein. Among 360,000 or so distinct CDR3 sequences listed, 13% to 15% were seen once. What was sequenced was blood. Receptors originate from a woman aged 60-70 years with Graves' ophthalmopathy. The CDR3 runs from the conserved cysteine through the conserved F or W. D genes are given only for firm matches. Size tells how often a clone was seen (once, few, many) or the class of an expanded clone, and some rows leave it out.

TRBJ2-7 TRBV20-1 . 12 many CSASRRPNEQYF TGCAGTGCTAGCCGTCGGCCCAACGAGCAGTACTTC
TRBJ1-5 TRBV19 . 15 . CASSINREDNQPQHF TGTGCCAGTAGTATTAACAGGGAGGACAATCAGCCCCAGCATTTT
TRBJ2-4 TRBV5-1 TRBD1 16 . CASSHQGALAKNIQYF TGCGCCAGCAGCCATCAGGGGGCTCTGGCCAAAAACATTCAGTACTTC
TRBJ2-5 TRBV4-1 TRBD2 15 many CASSQDRLAAGAQYF TGCGCCAGCAGCCAAGACCGACTAGCGGCGGGGGCCCAGTACTTC
TRBJ2-1 TRBV20-1 TRBD2 14 many CSASSGSSYNEQFF TGCAGTGCCAGCAGCGGGAGCTCCTACAATGAGCAGTTCTTC
TRBJ1-6 TRBV2 . 16 many CASRNLDTQLNSPLHF TGTGCCAGCAGGAACCTGGACACCCAGCTTAATTCACCCCTCCACTTT
TRBJ2-2 TRBV5-1 . 16 few CASSFGTGGGTGELFF TGCGCCAGCAGCTTCGGGACAGGCGGGGGGACTGGGGAGCTGTTTTTT
TRBJ2-1 TRBV9 . 16 few CASSPWFRETYNEQFF TGTGCCAGCAGCCCCTGGTTCAGGGAGACCTACAATGAGCAGTTCTTC
TRBJ1-1 TRBV3-1 . 15 many CASSLPTGGTTEAFF TGTGCCAGCAGCCTCCCGACAGGTGGAACGACTGAAGCTTTCTTT
TRBJ2-6 TRBV28 TRBD1 18 few CASSSRQGAHSEANVLTF TGTGCCAGCAGTTCCAGACAGGGGGCTCACTCTGAGGCCAACGTCCTGACTTTC
TRBJ1-1 TRBV7-2 . 14 many CASSEVEGGTEAFF TGTGCCAGCAGCGAGGTGGAGGGAGGCACTGAAGCTTTCTTT
TRBJ2-1 TRBV11-1 TRBD2 17 . CASSQAERGSSYNEQFF TGCGCCAGCAGCCAAGCGGAGCGGGGGAGCTCCTACAATGAGCAGTTCTTC
TRBJ1-1 TRBV5-6 . 15 . CASSGTGHPNTEAFF TGTGCCAGCAGCGGGACGGGACACCCGAACACTGAAGCTTTCTTT
TRBJ2-7 TRBV28 . 19 . CASSSRGGTDFRSSYEQYF TGTGCCAGCAGTTCCCGGGGCGGGACGGACTTTAGGAGCTCCTACGAGCAGTACTTC